One T cell receptor beta chain is described in this entry. The data belong to a study of blood T cell repertoires in COVID-19. In the study overall: Acute and convalescent COVID-19 specimens originated in the United States, Italy and Spain. PBMCs, B-cell-depleted T cells, or T cells provided the cDNA or gDNA that made up the material.

Trimming at V came to 4 bases and at J to 0 bases, leaving 2 bases not matched to a gene. CDR1 is GTSNPN and CDR2 is SVGIG in the germline V gene (reference sequence). The CDR3 consists of 14 residues. The authors' processing: Reference gene primer amplification yielded estimated nucleated cell counts. The data were produced by immunoSEQ multiplex PCR, yet TCRdb's version contains in-frame clones alone and is incomplete. V and J calls and clone size come straight from that table; D and trimming were deduced from the DNA. The repertoire holds about 200,000 clones, with about 85% as singletons. The receptor's source is an elderly woman with acute or convalescent COVID-19. The sample taken for sequencing was peripheral blood. The chain is built from TRBV30 and TRBJ2-5; 10 positions match TRBD2. CDR3 nucleotide sequence: TGTGCCTGGATGACTAGCGGGTACCAAGAGACCCAGTACTTC. Protein product: CAWMTSGYQETQYF.